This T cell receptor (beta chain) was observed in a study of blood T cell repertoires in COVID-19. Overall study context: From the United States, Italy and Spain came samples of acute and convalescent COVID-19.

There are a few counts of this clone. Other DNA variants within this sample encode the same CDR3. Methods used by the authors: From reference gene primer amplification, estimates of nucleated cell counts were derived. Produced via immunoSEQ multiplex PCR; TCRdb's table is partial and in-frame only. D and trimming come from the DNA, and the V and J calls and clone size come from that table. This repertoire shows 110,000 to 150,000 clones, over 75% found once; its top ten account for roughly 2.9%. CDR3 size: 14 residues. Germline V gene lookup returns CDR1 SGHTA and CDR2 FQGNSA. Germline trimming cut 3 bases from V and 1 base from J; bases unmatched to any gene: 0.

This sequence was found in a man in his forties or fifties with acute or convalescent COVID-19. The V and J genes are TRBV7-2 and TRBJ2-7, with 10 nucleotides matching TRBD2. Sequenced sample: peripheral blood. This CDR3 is CASSLTSGSYEQYF. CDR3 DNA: TGTGCCAGCAGCTTGACTAGCGGGTCCTACGAGCAGTACTTC. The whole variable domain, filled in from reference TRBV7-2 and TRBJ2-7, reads GAGVSQSPSNKVTEKGKDVELRCDPISGHTALYWYRQSLGQGLEFLIYFQGNSAPDKSGLPSDRFSAERTGGSVSTLTIQRTQQEDSAVYLCASSLTSGSYEQYFGPGTRLTVT.